Listed below are T cell receptor beta chains from one sample, sequenced in a study of T-cell reconstitution after alpha-beta-depleted transplantation in children. TCRdb used MiXCR to reprocess the PCR reads, holding one entry per CDR3 protein. The data contain 500,000 or so distinct CDR3 sequences, around a third of them singletons. Specimen: PBMCs from the stem cell graft donor, collected from the stem cell graft. The receptors stem from a human donor who donated a stem cell graft to a child with aplastic anemia. The CDR3 runs from the conserved cysteine through the conserved F or W. The D gene is left open where the match is weak. Rows may omit the clone size; those that give it use once, few, many or a size class.

TRBJ2-1 many . TRBV12-3/TRBV12-4 CASSFGTEQFF TGTGCCAGCAGTTTTGGGACCGAGCAGTTCTTC
TRBJ1-1 few TRBD1 TRBV12-3/TRBV12-4 CASSRRQGNTEAFF TGTGCCAGCAGTCGACGACAGGGCAACACTGAAGCTTTCTTT
TRBJ2-7 . . TRBV20-1 CSASPGGSYEQYF TGCAGTGCTAGCCCAGGGGGGAGCTACGAGCAGTACTTC
TRBJ1-1 . . TRBV20-1 CSAKFGGMSTEAFF TGCAGTGCCAAATTTGGGGGGATGAGTACTGAAGCTTTCTTT
TRBJ2-1 . . TRBV4-3 CASSPGGRPYNEQFF TGCGCCAGCAGCCCCGGAGGGAGGCCATACAATGAGCAGTTCTTC
TRBJ2-1 . TRBD2 TRBV6-2/TRBV6-3 CASAGGGRKYNEQFF TGTGCCAGCGCGGGGGGCGGGAGGAAGTACAATGAGCAGTTCTTC
TRBJ2-3 . TRBD1 TRBV4-3 CASSQDSGQAPTDTQYF TGCGCCAGCAGCCAAGATTCGGGACAGGCGCCCACAGATACGCAGTATTTT
TRBJ1-5 . . TRBV12-3/TRBV12-4 CASSLELGQIQPQHF TGTGCCAGCAGTTTAGAATTGGGGCAGATCCAGCCCCAGCATTTT
TRBJ1-5 . . TRBV7-2 CASSTGQINSNQPQHF TGTGCCAGCAGCACCGGACAGATAAATAGCAATCAGCCCCAGCATTTT
TRBJ1-1 few . TRBV4-2 CASSQDPGTEGSEAFF TGTGCCAGCAGCCAGGACCCCGGGACCGAGGGTTCTGAAGCTTTCTTT
TRBJ2-6 few . TRBV6-5 CASSYDGVQDTSGANVLTF TGTGCCAGCAGTTACGATGGGGTGCAGGATACTTCTGGGGCCAACGTCCTGACTTTC
TRBJ2-1 few TRBD2 TRBV10-3 CAISESGASGSNEQFF TGTGCCATCAGTGAGTCAGGCGCTAGCGGGAGCAATGAGCAGTTCTTC
TRBJ1-2 many . TRBV29-1 CSDGGFDGYTF TGCAGCGACGGGGGCTTTGATGGCTACACCTTC
TRBJ2-3 . TRBD2 TRBV11-2 CASSLWTSGGRRNF TGTGCCAGCAGCTTATGGACTAGCGGCGGCCGTAGGAATTTT
TRBJ2-3 many . TRBV20-1 CSARAGATDTQYF TGCAGTGCTAGGGCAGGGGCCACAGATACGCAGTATTTT
TRBJ2-1 . TRBD2 TRBV29-1 CSVFWGGKGNEQFF TGCAGCGTTTTTTGGGGGGGGAAGGGGAATGAGCAGTTCTTC
TRBJ1-2 . TRBD1 TRBV3-1 CASSLGQGRAGSYGYTF TGTGCCAGCAGCCTGGGACAGGGGCGGGCAGGGAGCTATGGCTACACCTTC
TRBJ2-1 . TRBD2 TRBV3-1 CASSQDSGRLNEQFF TGTGCCAGCAGCCAAGATAGCGGGAGGTTGAATGAGCAGTTCTTC
TRBJ2-6 few . TRBV18 CASSPTGPGANVLTF TGTGCCAGCTCACCCACAGGGCCTGGGGCCAACGTCCTGACTTTC
TRBJ1-1 few TRBD1 TRBV29-1 CSVDRASTEAFF TGCAGCGTCGACAGGGCTTCGACTGAAGCTTTCTTT
TRBJ2-7 . . TRBV7-2 CASTRSGAGDEQYF TGTGCCAGCACCCGTTCGGGGGCCGGGGACGAGCAGTACTTC
TRBJ1-1 . TRBD1 TRBV28 CASSLTGTGIGTEAFF TGTGCCAGCAGTCTGACCGGGACAGGGATCGGGACTGAAGCTTTCTTT
TRBJ1-2 . . TRBV29-1 CSVEGGGYTF TGCAGCGTTGAGGGTGGCGGCTACACCTTC
TRBJ2-3 . . TRBV5-5 CASSLSRQDLFTDTQYF TGTGCCAGCAGCCTCTCCCGGCAGGATCTATTCACAGATACGCAGTATTTT
TRBJ2-3 . TRBD2 TRBV20-1 CSASKLAGTDTQYF TGCAGTGCTAGTAAACTAGCGGGGACAGATACGCAGTATTTT
TRBJ1-3 few . TRBV7-2 CASSLVQHSGNTIYF TGTGCCAGCAGCTTAGTACAGCACTCTGGAAACACCATATATTTT
TRBJ2-1 . TRBD2 TRBV25-1 CASSELAGGPSENEQFF TGTGCCAGCAGTGAGCTAGCGGGAGGGCCCTCGGAGAATGAGCAGTTCTTC
TRBJ2-7 few . TRBV9 CASSVGPLLATYEQYF TGTGCCAGCAGCGTTGGACCCCTACTAGCAACCTACGAGCAGTACTTC
TRBJ2-3 . . TRBV11-2 CASSSPAVRASTDTQYF TGTGCCAGCAGCTCCCCTGCCGTCAGGGCTAGCACAGATACGCAGTATTTT
TRBJ1-5 . TRBD1 TRBV19 CASSLLARGGGSNQPQHF TGTGCCAGTAGCCTGTTGGCCAGGGGGGGCGGGAGCAATCAGCCCCAGCATTTT
TRBJ2-3 . TRBD1 TRBV7-8 CASSLRQGAARGTDTQYF TGTGCCAGCAGCCTACGACAGGGGGCGGCCAGAGGCACAGATACGCAGTATTTT
TRBJ1-3 . . TRBV4-1 CASSQDHRTATGNTIYF TGCGCCAGCAGCCAAGATCACAGGACAGCGACTGGAAACACCATATATTTT
TRBJ1-1 . TRBD1 TRBV6-2/TRBV6-3 CASSYEDRGEAFF TGTGCCAGCAGTTACGAAGACAGGGGTGAAGCTTTCTTT
TRBJ1-2 . . TRBV4-3 CASSQDTGTVSGYTF TGCGCCAGCAGCCAAGACACGGGGACCGTGTCTGGCTACACCTTC
TRBJ1-5 few . TRBV29-1 CSVYPGGNQPQHF TGCAGCGTTTACCCAGGGGGCAATCAGCCCCAGCATTTT